This TCR beta chain was profiled in a study of CD8+CD57+ T cells in acquired aplastic anemia. Across the whole study: Mean DNA quantity obtained from sorted CD4+ and CD8+ cells was 3 to 3.5 ug. Average CD4+ read depth in healthy donors was 10 million to 12 million reads.

Study-wide results and limits: Sharing between patients and controls was observed for twenty-nine CD8+ CDR3 sequences.

Researchers used genomic DNA as the template to profile TCR beta VDJ and CDR3. TCRdb re-derived calls from the reads in MiXCR, one entry per CDR3 protein. Here the sample spans around 190,000 distinct CDR3 sequences, roughly half being singletons. Germline CDR1 is SGHTS and CDR2 is YDEGEE. The length of the CDR3 is 17 residues. V shed 0 bases and J 1 base; nucleotides not matched to a gene: 6. This clonotype was counted many times. As yet, its antigen is unknown. The rearrangement links TRBV5-8 to TRBJ2-3; 9 nucleotides align to TRBD2. The source is a human donor in good health, serving as a control. Input material: sorted CD4+, CD8+, or CD8+CD57+ T cells (not recorded which) from PBMCs. Here the CDR3 reads CASSLVERGGGTDTQYF. The DNA of the CDR3 is TGTGCCAGCAGCTTGGTAGAGCGCGGGGGGGGCACAGATACGCAGTATTTT.